This T cell receptor (beta chain) was recorded in a study of T cells after yellow fever vaccination (dated by TCRdb to the late 2010s). With respect to the entire study: The SMART-Seq v4 Ultra Low Input RNA kit was used to prepare libraries from fractions with low cell numbers. Blood was collected at multiple timepoints before and after primary and secondary immunization, and bulk PBMC replicates and cell subsets were isolated. Two healthy male donors, one aged 18 to 30 and one aged 30 to 40 years, made up the cohort. Bulk TCR alpha and beta repertoires were sequenced longitudinally to track T-cell clones before and after primary and booster YFV17D yellow fever vaccination.

TCRdb names Illumina NovaSeq 6000 as the instrument used. TCR cDNA was synthesized by 5'RACE template switching, through which a universal primer site and unique molecular identifiers were introduced. Priming of cDNA synthesis was performed from both the TCR alpha and TCR beta constant segments. Libraries were amplified in two PCR steps, with sample barcodes and sequencing adapters added in the second step. Sequencing of the libraries was done on either Illumina HiSeq 2500 (2x100 bp) or NovaSeq (2x150 bp). In the authors' own workflow: MIGEC was used to demultiplex reads and collapse the reads into UMI consensus sequences, and MiXCR was used for V(D)J alignment. Vaccine-responding clonotypes were identified with edgeR using replicate PBMC samples, with FDR below 0.01 and a log2 fold change above 5 up to day 15 being required. Each bulk clonotype was labeled CD4 or CD8 based on which sequenced repertoire, CD4 or CD8, contained the clonotype at higher abundance. In TCRdb, the public reads were trimmed at Q25 with fastp and aligned with MiXCR, with productive beta chains retained. For every CDR3 protein sequence, its rows merge into one entry that carries the most common genes and DNA. The V and J calls and clone size come from TCRdb's table, not from the authors' own analysis. The sample contains some 300,000 distinct CDR3 sequences, roughly 8.7% of them found a single time. Together, the top ten hold around 3.1% of the sample.

This specimen's treatment or condition label, interpreted: live attenuated yellow fever vaccine strain. PBMCs were isolated from peripheral blood using a standard Ficoll-Paque protocol. Dynabeads CD4 and CD8 positive selection kits were used to isolate CD4 and CD8 T-cell fractions. TriZol was used to extract RNA from bulk PBMCs, from CD4 and CD8 fractions, and from dextramer-positive and dextramer-negative fractions. Note on this clonotype: Its recognized antigen is unknown. The junction departs from the called germline gene at one end, perhaps through a read error.

From its cysteine to its phenylalanine, the CDR3 spans 12 amino acids. Left in the record is the CDR3 DNA by itself, 36 bases read in frame from the first base. From the germline V gene, CDR1 is SGHTA and CDR2 is FQGNSA. Broader findings and caveats from the paper: After the booster, most of the clones that had expanded following primary vaccination were detected again (roughly 97% of CD4 and around 90% of CD8), which suggests that memory was broadly maintained. The study included only two donors, which limits how far the findings can be generalized. A small share of clonotypes occurred in both CD4 and CD8 compartments, likely arising from convergent recombination. Computational filtering was needed because FACS-sorted repertoires could contain abundant contaminating clonotypes from the bulk population. The secondary T-cell response was weaker than the primary response but faster, peaking on day 5 instead of day 15.

The chain joins TRBV7-2 to TRBJ2-1, with 12 central nucleotides matching TRBD2. The sequencing used CD4+ T cells sorted from PBMCs, collected 5 days after the yellow fever booster vaccination. This clonotype originated in a man between 18 and 35 years old who received the YFV17D yellow fever vaccine. The CDR3 region has the sequence CASSPSGGAVIF. Here is the DNA: TGTGCCAGCAGTCCTAGCGGGGGGGCCGTAATCTTC.